The TCR beta chain described here comes from a study of T cell repertoires in cytomegalovirus infection (dated by TCRdb to between 2017 and 2020). About the investigation overall: Recently identified HLA-C-restricted CMV epitopes, whose presentation resists viral immunomodulation, were targeted by peptide stimulations together with well-studied HLA-B-restricted epitopes. The HLA type of each donor mattered for the analysis, because public TCR beta signatures pointed to carriage of CMV infection along with the matching HLA type.

Sequenced on an Illumina HiSeq 1500. TCRdb trimmed public reads at Q25 via fastp, called clones via MiXCR and kept in-frame beta chains. Entries that share a CDR3 protein sequence are merged under the most common genes and DNA. The sample table records approximately 340,000 distinct CDR3 sequences; 25% to 30% of these occur just once. Together, the top ten hold 20% of the sample. The CDR3 contains 17 residues, cysteine and phenylalanine counted. The only DNA kept is the CDR3, 51 bases in frame from the first base. The germline V gene encodes CDR1 MNHEY and CDR2 SVGEGT. Deletion took 2 bases off V and 5 bases off J, with a span of 18 bases between the germline ends. Worth noting for this clonotype: The specificity of this receptor is unknown. One base away there is no much larger clone; base qualities are not given.

The sample's treatment or condition label, in plain terms: in vitro stimulation with specific CMV peptide epitopes to enrich CMV-specific T cells. Overall study outcomes, separate from this receptor: In both this cohort and an independent cohort of under 450 donors, the cumulative frequency of public TCR beta family members distinguished carriers of CMV infection plus the relevant HLA type. The ex vivo response was dominated by HLA-C-restricted CMV-specific TCR beta clonotypes, and the single most frequent clonotype in two of eight donors was supplied by these HLA-C-restricted clonotypes.

The starting material was cultured PBMCs, obtained from culture after CMV antigen stimulation. The receptor's source is a human donor in good health (CMV status not recorded). Some clones in this sample may be carry-over from other donors' samples. The rearrangement joined TRBV6-2 or TRBV6-3 to TRBJ1-4; 5 matching bases give a weak D call of TRBD1. The bases read TGTGCCAGCAGTTACGACTCCTGGGGCCGGGAGAATGAAAAACTGTTTTTT. Translated, it gives CASSYDSWGRENEKLFF.